The 23 T cell receptor beta chains reported below all come from one sample, sequenced in a study of T cell responses to AZD1222 COVID-19 vaccine. This table comes from immunoSEQ multiplex PCR, and its TCRdb copy is limited to in-frame clones, with some not included. This table holds around 100,000 clones, about 83% found once. This specimen was peripheral blood, taken on day 0 of AZD1222 vaccination. These receptors all come from an adult in good health.

The chain joins TRBV7-3 to TRBJ2-3; 10 bases align to TRBD2. The germline V gene has CDR1 SGHTA and CDR2 FQGTGA. This CDR3 spans 18 amino acids. Trimming at V came to 2 bases and at J to 0 bases, leaving 8 bases not matched to a gene. In DNA form, the CDR3 reads TGTGCCAGCAGCTTATCTCCCCTAGCGGGGGTTAGCACAGATACGCAGTATTTT. Encoded protein: CASSLSPLAGVSTDTQYF. Variable domain in full (rest from reference TRBV7-3 and TRBJ2-3): GAGVSQTPSNKVTEKGKYVELRCDPISGHTALYWYRQSLGQGPEFLIYFQGTGAADDSGLPNDRFFAVRPEGSVSTLKIQRTERGDSAVYLCASSLSPLAGVSTDTQYFGPGTRLTVL.

The rearrangement links TRBV20-1 to TRBJ1-5; the D is unclear. The CDR3 length is 10 residues. Germline CDR1 reads DFQATT; CDR2 reads SNEGSKA (reference sequence). The V end lost 3 bases, the J end lost 15 bases, and 12 bases lay between the germline ends. The CDR3 loop is CSASLSWSHF. In nucleotides, the CDR3 is TGCAGTGCTAGTTTAAGTTGGTCGCATTTT.

The chain is built from TRBV28 and TRBJ1-3; no clear D gene. The germline gives CDR1 MDHEN, CDR2 SYDVKM. The CDR3 runs 16 residues. Between the trimmed V and J ends, which lost 6 bases and 0 bases, there was a span of 15 bases. The CDR3 DNA reads TGTGCCAGCAGACCCGACGAGATCAGCTCTGGAAACACCATATATTTT. It is translated as CASRPDEISSGNTIYF.

The rearrangement joins TRBV7-8 to TRBJ1-2, with D unresolved. CDR1 is SGHVS and CDR2 is FQNEAQ in the germline V gene. There are 13 residues in the CDR3. Between the trimmed V and J ends, which lost 2 bases and 5 bases, there was a span of 9 bases. In DNA form, the CDR3 reads TGTGCCAGCAGCTTACTTTCGGGGTATGGCTACACCTTC. Protein product: CASSLLSGYGYTF.

The rearrangement uses TRBV6-6 and TRBJ1-1; 12 nucleotides align to TRBD1. The CDR3 runs to 17 residues. CDR1 and CDR2 from the germline V gene are MNHNY and SVGAGI (reference sequence). The ends lost 5 bases at V and 7 bases at J; junction bases unmatched: 14. The CDR3 reads CASSHLIGTGGGNEAFF. CDR3 nucleotides: TGTGCCAGCAGTCACCTAATCGGGACAGGGGGCGGCAATGAAGCTTTCTTT.

The chain is built from TRBV6-5 and TRBJ2-2; tentative D call: TRBD2 (6 bases). Germline CDR1 reads MNHEY; CDR2 reads SVGAGI. V was clipped by 1 base and J by 4 bases, with 13 bases between them. The CDR3 runs 16 residues. The DNA for the CDR3 is TGTGCCAGCAGTTACTTCGGGTCGCGGGGCACCGGGGAGCTGTTTTTT. It translates to CASSYFGSRGTGELFF.

This chain links TRBV19 with TRBJ2-7; D possibly uses TRBD1 or TRBD2 (5 bases each). The CDR3 contains 14 residues. In germline, CDR1 is LNHDA, CDR2 SQIVND (reference sequence). The V and J ends lost 2 bases and 2 bases respectively, with 10 bases between them. DNA of the CDR3: TGTGCCAGTAGTATACGGGACGGACCCTACGAGCAGTACTTC. This encodes CASSIRDGPYEQYF.

In regard to this clone: Other DNA sequences from this sample encode an identical CDR3 as well. The chain combines TRBV19 with TRBJ2-7, with D hard to call. This CDR3 region has 13 residues. CDR1 is LNHDA, CDR2 SQIVND, per germline (reference sequence). Trimming took 3 bases from V and 2 from J, leaving 8 bases between them. Here the CDR3 reads CASSISGPYEQYF. The CDR3 nucleotides read TGTGCCAGTAGTATCTCCGGACCCTACGAGCAGTACTTC.

The rearrangement links TRBV27 to TRBJ1-1; D is ambiguous. Germline assignment: CDR1 MNHEY and CDR2 SMNVEV (reference sequence). Trimming took off 0 bases at V and 6 bases at J, with 8 bases between the two ends. This CDR3 is 13 amino acids long. In DNA, the CDR3 is TGTGCCAGCAGTTTATCGCCCTGGTCTGAAGCTTTCTTT. Residues: CASSLSPWSEAFF.

This chain joins TRBV16 and TRBJ1-3; no reliable D call. Germline CDR1 KGHSY, CDR2 FQNENV. The V end lost 2 bases, the J end lost 0 bases, and 8 bases lay between the germline ends. The CDR3 covers 15 residues. The CDR3: CASSQPPSSGNTIYF. In nucleotides, the CDR3 is TGTGCCAGCAGCCAACCCCCGTCCTCTGGAAACACCATATATTTT.

The chain uses TRBV9 and TRBJ2-3; TRBD2 is a possible D gene (6 bases). Per germline, CDR1 SGDLS and CDR2 YYNGEE. The CDR3 consists of 14 residues. V was pared by 2 bases and J by 6 bases, with 13 bases between. The CDR3 protein is CASSVTVRGDTQYF. The CDR3 DNA is TGTGCCAGCAGCGTCACAGTTCGGGGGGATACGCAGTATTTT. Full variable domain (missing parts from reference TRBV9 and TRBJ2-3): DSGVTQTPKHLITATGQRVTLRCSPRSGDLSVYWYQQSLDQGLQFLIQYYNGEERAKGNILERFSAQQFPDLHSELNLSSLELGDSALYFCASSVTVRGDTQYFGPGTRLTVL.

The chain recombines TRBV4-2 with TRBJ1-4; D is unresolved. Trimming cost V 0 bases and J 8 bases, with 13 bases left between them. CDR1 is LGHNA, CDR2 YNFKEQ, per germline. The CDR3 sequence is 15 residues long. The DNA of the CDR3 is TGTGCCAGCAGCCAAGATTTGGGAAGGGTGGAAAAACTGTTTTTT. Translation: CASSQDLGRVEKLFF.

The chain is built from TRBV5-5 and TRBJ1-1; no firm D call. The CDR3 has 14 residues. V lost 3 bases and J lost 5, with 14 bases in between. Germline CDR1 and CDR2: SGHKS and YYEKEE (reference sequence). CDR3 loop: CASSWMVSGTEAFF. Here the CDR3 DNA reads TGTGCCAGCAGCTGGATGGTAAGTGGAACTGAAGCTTTCTTT.

The rearrangement links TRBV27 to TRBJ2-2, with D uncertain. CDR3 length: 13 amino acids. V gave up 6 bases and J gave up 6 bases, with 11 bases separating them. Germline lookup yields CDR1 MNHEY and CDR2 SMNVEV (reference sequence). Written as DNA, the CDR3 is TGTGCCAGCAGGACGGCAGGTGCCGGGGAGCTGTTTTTT. Translated, it gives CASRTAGAGELFF.

The chain links TRBV5-1 to TRBJ1-2; weak D call: TRBD1 (5 bases). The CDR3 contains 15 residues. Trimming shortened V by 0 bases and J by 0 bases, and 9 bases separated the two germline ends. The V gene's germline CDR1 is SGHRS and CDR2 YFSETQ. CDR3 region: CASSLGGAANYGYTF. CDR3 nucleotide sequence: TGCGCCAGCAGCTTGGGTGGGGCAGCTAACTATGGCTACACCTTC.

The chain recombines TRBV7-2 with TRBJ2-7; 10 bases map to TRBD1. The CDR3 runs to 17 residues. V trimming: 0 bases; J trimming: 3 bases; junction bases outside the gene matches: 8. From germline, CDR1 is SGHTA and CDR2 FQGNSA. CDR3 amino acids: CASSLASPRTGGYEQYF. For the CDR3, the DNA is TGTGCCAGCAGCTTAGCCTCTCCGCGGACAGGGGGCTACGAGCAGTACTTC.

In this sample, this clone turned up once. The chain combines TRBV29-1 with TRBJ2-3; 7 nucleotides line up with TRBD2. CDR1 is SQVTM and CDR2 is ANQGSEA in the germline V gene. The CDR3 covers 13 residues. V lost 8 bases and J lost 2; bases outside the gene matches: 7. Here the CDR3 DNA reads TGCAGCTCTCCGGGACTATCCACAGATACGCAGTATTTT. It yields the protein CSSPGLSTDTQYF.

The chain recombines TRBV2 with TRBJ1-2; D uncertain. Trimming took off 2 bases at V and 8 bases at J, with 9 bases between the two ends. This CDR3 contains 12 residues. Germline V gene sequence: CDR1 SNHLY, CDR2 FYNNEI. The CDR3 DNA reads as TGTGCCAGCAGTGAAACGGGAAGGGGCTACACCTTC. Its protein is CASSETGRGYTF.

This sequence joins TRBV10-3 and TRBJ2-7; D might be TRBD1 (6 bases). The ends were cut back, 11 bases at V and 0 bases at J, with 23 bases in the middle. The germline V gene has CDR1 ENHRY and CDR2 SYGVKD. This CDR3 spans 16 amino acids. CDR3 nucleotides: TGTGCCTCTCACCCTGCAACCGGGACACTCTCCTACGAGCAGTACTTC. Translation gives CASHPATGTLSYEQYF.

Notes on this clone: In the same sample, other DNA sequences code for this CDR3. CDR3 DNA sequence: TGCGCCAGCAGCTTGGAATCTGGCGCGGATACGCAGTATTTT. Protein sequence: CASSLESGADTQYF. The chain combines TRBV5-1 with TRBJ2-3; D remains unclear. The CDR3 is made up of 14 amino acids. Germline V CDR1 and CDR2: SGHRS, YFSETQ. The V end lost 0 bases, the J end lost 6 bases, and 11 bases lay between the germline ends. Based on the CDR3 plus reference TRBV5-1 and TRBJ2-3, the full variable domain is KAGVTQTPRYLIKTRGQQVTLSCSPISGHRSVSWYQQTPGQGLQFLFEYFSETQRNKGNFPGRFSGRQFSNSRSEMNVSTLELGDSALYLCASSLESGADTQYFGPGTRLTVL.

CDR3 DNA: TGTGCCAGCAGTCGCAGGGAGAACTATGGCTACACCTTC. This gives the protein CASSRRENYGYTF. V gene TRBV2 combines with J gene TRBJ1-2; maybe TRBD1 (5 bases). V lost 5 bases, J lost 2 bases, and 9 bases lay in between. The CDR3 contains 13 residues. CDR1 is SNHLY and CDR2 is FYNNEI in the germline V gene. Filled out from reference TRBV2 and TRBJ1-2, the complete variable domain reads EPEVTQTPSHQVTQMGQEVILRCVPISNHLYFYWYRQILGQKVEFLVSFYNNEISEKSEIFDDQFSVERPDGSNFTLKIRSTKLEDSAMYFCASSRRENYGYTFGSGTRLTVV.

The chain carries TRBV5-6 and TRBJ2-7; weak D call: TRBD1 (6 bases). Deletions cut 2 bases from V and 4 bases from J, with 16 bases between. CDR3 length: 15 amino acids. Germline values: CDR1 SGHDT, CDR2 YYEEEE. CDR3 coding DNA: TGTGCCAGCAGCTTAACTACAGGGAGAGGATACGAGCAGTACTTC. Encoded protein: CASSLTTGRGYEQYF.

In this sample, this clone turned up a few times. The J gene is TRBJ1-3, the V gene TRBV5-1, with TRBD1 matching 9 bases. The length of the CDR3 is 16 residues. J gave up 0 bases and V 4 bases, and 5 bases lay outside the gene matches. Germline CDR1 reads SGHRS; CDR2 reads YFSETQ. CDR3 coding DNA: TGCGCCAGCAGCACGGAGGGACAGGGCTCTGGAAACACCATATATTTT. It codes for CASSTEGQGSGNTIYF.